Following are 17 T cell receptor beta chains from one sample sequenced in a study of blood T cells in healthy people across ages. The authors ran a second PCR of about 7 to 11 cycles using a sample-barcoded 5' primer and a J-beta primer mix. One entry per CDR3 protein, called by TCRdb with MiXCR from the 5' RACE reads. The sample shows 650,000 to 700,000 distinct CDR3 sequences, 32% of them seen only once. The sequenced sample consisted of blood. The receptors here all came from an elderly woman in good health.

Notes on this clonotype: This may arise from a read error, as a much more abundant clone is one base away. The rearrangement links TRBV18 to TRBJ2-5; unclear D gene. The J call may be faulty, since TRBJ2-7 better matches the DNA end. Germline CDR1 and CDR2: KGHSH and LQKENI. CDR3 length: 17 amino acids. In nucleotides, the CDR3 is TGTGCCAGCCCACCATTCACGGTTACTCAAGGAAGTGGCGAGCAGTACTTC. It is translated as CASPPFTVTQGSGEQYF.

The V call is TRBV6-2 or TRBV6-3, the J call TRBJ2-1; tentative D call: TRBD2 (5 bases). Per the germline V gene, CDR1 is MNHEY and CDR2 is SVGEGT. V lost 2 bases and J lost 0, with 11 bases in between. This CDR3 is built from 16 residues. CDR3 sequence reads: CASSYQRRGSYNEQFF. The CDR3 DNA sequence: TGTGCCAGCAGTTACCAAAGACGGGGCTCCTACAATGAGCAGTTCTTC.

This clonotype appeared many times. The chain recombines TRBV6-5 with TRBJ1-1; 7 bases line up with TRBD1. Trimming cost V 5 bases and J 0 bases; bases outside gene matches: 3. CDR3 length equals 14 residues. The germline V gene has CDR1 MNHEY and CDR2 SVGAGI. In DNA form, the CDR3 reads TGTGCCAGCAGTCGAGGACAGGTGAACACTGAAGCTTTCTTT. Encoded protein: CASSRGQVNTEAFF.

Concerning this clonotype itself: A much larger clone lies one base from this, so it may be a read error. The chain recombines TRBV27 with TRBJ2-7, with 8 positions matching TRBD1. Germline lookup yields CDR1 MNHEY and CDR2 SMNVEV (reference sequence). V was clipped by 1 base and J by 2 bases; unmatched bases: 7. This CDR3 contains 16 residues. CDR3 nucleotides: TGTGCCAGCAGTTTATTGGGGGACAGGATAACCTACGAGCAGTACTTC. This encodes CASSLLGDRITYEQYF.

The CDR3 spells CSARGLETNEQFF. CDR3 in DNA: TGCAGTGCTAGAGGCCTCGAAACCAATGAGCAGTTCTTC. The V and J genes are TRBV20-1 and TRBJ2-1; D gene ambiguous. The CDR3 runs 13 residues. V was pared by 1 base and J by 6 bases, with 10 bases between. Germline CDR1 DFQATT, CDR2 SNEGSKA (reference sequence).

This clonotype came up many times. One base away lies a much larger clone, so this may be a sequencing read error. The chain has TRBV20-1 and TRBJ2-5; possible D gene TRBD1, 6 bases. CDR1 and CDR2 from the germline V gene are DFQATT and SNEGSKA (reference sequence). The CDR3 length is 12 residues. CDR3 in amino acids: CSGQGIRETQYF. In nucleotides, the CDR3 is TGCAGCGGTCAGGGGATAAGGGAGACCCAGTACTTC.

The rearrangement links TRBV20-1 to TRBJ2-1; tentatively, D is TRBD2 (6 bases). Germline V gene lookup returns CDR1 DFQATT and CDR2 SNEGSKA (reference sequence). Deletions cut 6 bases from V and 6 bases from J, with 15 bases between. This CDR3 comprises 13 residues. CDR3 DNA sequence: TGCAGTGCCAGACTAGTTCTGTCCAATGAGCAGTTCTTC. Amino acids: CSARLVLSNEQFF.

This chain connects TRBV30 to TRBJ1-1; weak D call: TRBD1 (6 bases). V shed 0 bases and J shed 5 bases, with 13 bases lying between them. The germline CDR1 and CDR2 sequences are GTSNPN and SVGIG (reference sequence). CDR3 length: 14 residues. The CDR3 DNA follows: TGTGCCTGGAGTGTATGGGAAAGGGGGACTGAAGCTTTCTTT. Amino acid sequence: CAWSVWERGTEAFF.

This clonotype occurred many times. This sequence joins TRBV5-1 and TRBJ1-6; D gene uncertain. Between the trimmed V and J ends, which lost 2 bases and 6 bases, there was a span of 9 bases. CDR1 is SGHRS, CDR2 YFSETQ, per germline. CDR3 size: 14 residues. In DNA form, the CDR3 reads TGCGCCAGCAGCTTACTGGGGAGTAATTCACCCCTCCACTTT. Its translation is CASSLLGSNSPLHF. The whole variable domain, remainder taken from reference TRBV5-1 and TRBJ1-6, is KAGVTQTPRYLIKTRGQQVTLSCSPISGHRSVSWYQQTPGQGLQFLFEYFSETQRNKGNFPGRFSGRQFSNSRSEMNVSTLELGDSALYLCASSLLGSNSPLHFGNGTRLTVT.

This clonotype showed up many times. This chain links TRBV5-1 with TRBJ1-5, with D tentatively TRBD1 (5 bases). The V and J ends lost 1 base and 0 bases respectively, with 8 bases between them. The CDR3 covers 15 residues. The germline V gene has CDR1 SGHRS and CDR2 YFSETQ. CDR3 sequence reads: CASSLNGGSNQPQHF. The DNA of the CDR3 is TGCGCCAGCAGCTTGAATGGGGGTAGCAATCAGCCCCAGCATTTT.

A few counts support this clonotype. The rearrangement uses TRBV12-3 or TRBV12-4 and TRBJ1-5; 7 positions match TRBD1. The CDR3 is made up of 15 amino acids. The junction had 5 bases not matched to a gene; V was cut back by 0 bases and J by 6 bases. CDR3 in amino acids: CASSLARQGSQPQHF. As DNA, the CDR3 is TGTGCCAGCAGTTTAGCGCGACAGGGTAGTCAGCCCCAGCATTTT.

This clonotype was counted between two and nine times. This may come from a read error, since a much larger clone is one base off. The rearrangement joins TRBV5-6 to TRBJ1-2, with unresolved D. The CDR3 contains 14 residues. Trimming took off 0 bases at V and 6 bases at J, with 12 bases between the two ends. Looked up from germline, CDR1 is SGHDT and CDR2 is YYEEEE. CDR3 nucleotide sequence: TGTGCCAGCAGCTTGGGACGCCCCGGCCATGGCTACACCTTC. Amino acids: CASSLGRPGHGYTF.

The rearrangement joins TRBV7-2 to TRBJ2-1; 7 nucleotides agree with TRBD2. This CDR3 is 16 amino acids long. Trimming took 5 bases from V and 8 from J; bases not matched to a gene: 15. Per the germline V gene, CDR1 is SGHTA and CDR2 is FQGNSA. CDR3 DNA: TGTGCCAGCAGCCCACCGTGGGCGGGAGAGATAGATGAGCAGTTCTTC. The encoded protein is CASSPPWAGEIDEQFF.

This clonotype was detected only once. The chain is built from TRBV10-3 and TRBJ2-5; possible D gene TRBD1, 6 bases. V was pared by 0 bases and J by 11 bases, with 19 bases between. The CDR3 is 15 residues long. Looked up from germline, CDR1 is ENHRY and CDR2 is SYGVKD. For the CDR3, the DNA is TGTGCCATCAGTGAGTCGTACAGGGAACTCAATGAGCAGTACTTC. Amino acid sequence: CAISESYRELNEQYF.

The chain carries TRBV12-3 or TRBV12-4 and TRBJ1-5, with TRBD1 as a possible D gene (6 bases). This CDR3 spans 15 amino acids. V lost 1 base to trimming and J lost 4 bases, with 11 bases between them. CDR3 in DNA: TGTGCCAGCAGTTTAGATCCTCAGGGGAATCAGCCCCAGCATTTT. Its protein product is CASSLDPQGNQPQHF.

The chain couples TRBV4-2 to TRBJ2-2, with 10 bases lining up with TRBD2. There are 17 residues in the CDR3. Germline CDR1 and CDR2: LGHNA and YNFKEQ. The V and J ends lost 4 bases and 1 base, in that order; junction bases with no gene match: 6. The CDR3 DNA reads as TGTGCCAGCAGCCGATTCTTAGCGGGGGGGAACACCGGGGAGCTGTTTTTT. This gives the protein CASSRFLAGGNTGELFF.

This clonotype has just one count. Being one base from a much bigger clone, this may be a read error. This chain links TRBV5-1 with TRBJ2-7; TRBD2 agrees at 10 bases. With V trimmed by 7 bases and J by 3 bases, 10 bases remained unmatched. Germline V gene sequence: CDR1 SGHRS, CDR2 YFSETQ. This CDR3 region has 15 residues. The chain's CDR3 is CASHEELAGFYEQYV. In nucleotides, the CDR3 is TGCGCCAGCCATGAGGAACTAGCGGGGTTCTACGAGCAGTACGTC.